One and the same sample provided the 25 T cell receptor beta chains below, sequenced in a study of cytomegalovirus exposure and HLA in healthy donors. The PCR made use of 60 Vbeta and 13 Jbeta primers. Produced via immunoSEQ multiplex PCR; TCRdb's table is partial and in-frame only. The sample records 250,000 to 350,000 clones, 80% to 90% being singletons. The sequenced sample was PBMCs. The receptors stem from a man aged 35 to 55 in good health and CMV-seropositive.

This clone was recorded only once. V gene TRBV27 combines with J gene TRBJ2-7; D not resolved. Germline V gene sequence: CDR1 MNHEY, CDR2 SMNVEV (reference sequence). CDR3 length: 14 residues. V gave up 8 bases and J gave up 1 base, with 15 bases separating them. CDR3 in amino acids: CASGEFARSYEQYF. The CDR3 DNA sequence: TGTGCCAGCGGAGAGTTTGCCAGATCCTACGAGCAGTACTTC.

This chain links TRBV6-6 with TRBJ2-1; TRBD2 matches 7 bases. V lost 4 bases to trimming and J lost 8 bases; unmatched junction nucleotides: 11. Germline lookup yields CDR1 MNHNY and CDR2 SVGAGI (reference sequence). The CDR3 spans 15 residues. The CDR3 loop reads CASSSPGRGVDEQFF. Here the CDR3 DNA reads TGTGCCAGCAGTTCCCCTGGGAGGGGAGTGGATGAGCAGTTCTTC.

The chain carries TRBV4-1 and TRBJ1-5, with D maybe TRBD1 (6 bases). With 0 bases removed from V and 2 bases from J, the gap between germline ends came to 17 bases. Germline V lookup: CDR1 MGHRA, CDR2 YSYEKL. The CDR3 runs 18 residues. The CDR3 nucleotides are TGCGCCAGCAGCCAAGAGTGGGGGACATTGGTGGGCAATCAGCCCCAGCATTTT. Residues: CASSQEWGTLVGNQPQHF.

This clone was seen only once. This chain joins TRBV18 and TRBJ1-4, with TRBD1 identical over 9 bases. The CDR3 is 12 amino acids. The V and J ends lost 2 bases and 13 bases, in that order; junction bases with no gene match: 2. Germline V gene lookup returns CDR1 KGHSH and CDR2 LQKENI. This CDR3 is CASSPGDRVLFF. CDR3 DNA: TGTGCCAGCTCACCAGGGGACAGGGTACTGTTTTTT.

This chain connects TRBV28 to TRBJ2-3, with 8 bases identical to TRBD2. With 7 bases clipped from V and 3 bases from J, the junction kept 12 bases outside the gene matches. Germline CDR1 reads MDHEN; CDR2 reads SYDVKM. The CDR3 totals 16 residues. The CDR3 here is CASITFGRAGTDTQYF. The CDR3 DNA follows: TGTGCCAGCATTACCTTCGGGAGGGCCGGGACAGATACGCAGTATTTT.

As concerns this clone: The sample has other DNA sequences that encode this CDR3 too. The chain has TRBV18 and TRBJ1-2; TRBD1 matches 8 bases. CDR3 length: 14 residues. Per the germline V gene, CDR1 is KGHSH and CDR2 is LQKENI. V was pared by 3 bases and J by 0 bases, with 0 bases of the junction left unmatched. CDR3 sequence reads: CASSPDRANYGYTF. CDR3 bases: TGTGCCAGCTCACCGGACAGGGCTAACTATGGCTACACCTTC.

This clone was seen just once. The CDR3: CASSPGSGTEAFF. CDR3 in DNA: TGCGCCAGCAGTCCTGGGTCAGGCACTGAAGCTTTCTTT. V gene TRBV4-3 combines with J gene TRBJ1-1, with D unclear. Germline assignment: CDR1 LGHNA and CDR2 YSLEER. With 6 bases removed from V and 4 bases from J, the gap between germline ends came to 12 bases. The CDR3 is 13 amino acids.

The CDR3 nucleotides read TGCGCCAGCAGTGAGCTACGGACAGGGGGTAGCGAGCAGTACTTC. It encodes CASSELRTGGSEQYF. V gene TRBV10-1 combines with J gene TRBJ2-7; 10 positions match TRBD1. Trimming took 2 bases from V and 6 from J; bases not matched to a gene: 7. The CDR3 loop spans 15 amino acids. Germline-derived CDR1 and CDR2 are WNHNN and SYGVQD (reference sequence).

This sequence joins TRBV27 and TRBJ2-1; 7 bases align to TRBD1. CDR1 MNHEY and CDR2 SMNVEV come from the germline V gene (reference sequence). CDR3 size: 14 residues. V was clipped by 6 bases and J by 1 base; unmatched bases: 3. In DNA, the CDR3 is TGTGCCAGCAGCTACAGGGGATCCTACAATGAGCAGTTCTTC. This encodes CASSYRGSYNEQFF.

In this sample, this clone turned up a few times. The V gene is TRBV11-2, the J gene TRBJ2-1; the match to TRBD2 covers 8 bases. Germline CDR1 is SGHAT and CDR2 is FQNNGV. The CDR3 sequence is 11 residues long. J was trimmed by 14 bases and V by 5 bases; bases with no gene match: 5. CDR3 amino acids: CASSLRREEFF. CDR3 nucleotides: TGTGCCAGCAGCCTTAGGCGGGAGGAGTTCTTC.

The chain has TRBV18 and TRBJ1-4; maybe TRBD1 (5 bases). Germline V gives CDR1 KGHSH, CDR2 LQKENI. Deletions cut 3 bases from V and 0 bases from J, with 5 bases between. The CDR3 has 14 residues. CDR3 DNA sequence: TGTGCCAGCTCACCGGACACAACTAATGAAAAACTGTTTTTT. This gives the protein CASSPDTTNEKLFF.

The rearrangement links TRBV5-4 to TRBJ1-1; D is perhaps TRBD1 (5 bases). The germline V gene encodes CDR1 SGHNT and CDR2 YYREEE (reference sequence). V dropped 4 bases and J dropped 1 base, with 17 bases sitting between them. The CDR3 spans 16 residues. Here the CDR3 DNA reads TGTGCCAGCAGCCCCCCCGCGGGGGGAAGGAACACTGAAGCTTTCTTT. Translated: CASSPPAGGRNTEAFF.

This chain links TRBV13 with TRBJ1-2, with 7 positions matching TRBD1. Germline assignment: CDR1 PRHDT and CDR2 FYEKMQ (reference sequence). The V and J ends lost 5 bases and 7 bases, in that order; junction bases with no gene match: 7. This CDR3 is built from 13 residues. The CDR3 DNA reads TGTGCCAGCAGCAGAAAAGGGGGCTTTGGCTACACCTTC. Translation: CASSRKGGFGYTF. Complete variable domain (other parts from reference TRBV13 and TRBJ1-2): AAGVIQSPRHLIKEKRETATLKCYPIPRHDTVYWYQQGPGQDPQFLISFYEKMQSDKGSIPDRFSAQQFSDYHSELNMSSLELGDSALYFCASSRKGGFGYTFGSGTRLTVV.

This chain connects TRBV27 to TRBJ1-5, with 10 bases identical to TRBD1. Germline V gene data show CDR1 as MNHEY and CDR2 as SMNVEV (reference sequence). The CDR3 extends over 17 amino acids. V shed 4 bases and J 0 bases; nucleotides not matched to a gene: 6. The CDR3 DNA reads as TGTGCCAGCAGTTCGGGACAGGGGACCTATAGCAATCAGCCCCAGCATTTT. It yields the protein CASSSGQGTYSNQPQHF.

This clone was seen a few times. Written as DNA, the CDR3 is TGTGCCAGCAACGTCGGTATGAACACTGAAGCTTTCTTT. Translated, it gives CASNVGMNTEAFF. The V gene is TRBV19, the J gene TRBJ1-1, with D uncertain. Germline CDR1 reads LNHDA; CDR2 reads SQIVND (reference sequence). V was shortened by 9 bases and J by 0 bases, with 11 bases between the two germline ends. The CDR3 is 13 amino acids. The full variable domain, completed using reference TRBV19 and TRBJ1-1, is DGGITQSPKYLFRKEGQNVTLSCEQNLNHDAMYWYRQDPGQGLRLIYYSQIVNDFQKGDIAEGYSVSREKKESFPLTVTSAQKNPTAFYLCASNVGMNTEAFFGQGTRLTVV.

The CDR3 DNA reads TGTGCCAGCACCACCTCGAGGCTAGCGGTCTCCTACGAGCAGTACTTC. This encodes CASTTSRLAVSYEQYF. V usage is TRBV7-8 and J usage is TRBJ2-7; TRBD2 matches 7 bases. J gave up 0 bases and V 7 bases, and 12 bases lay outside the gene matches. Germline CDR1 SGHVS, CDR2 FQNEAQ. The CDR3 is 16 residues long.

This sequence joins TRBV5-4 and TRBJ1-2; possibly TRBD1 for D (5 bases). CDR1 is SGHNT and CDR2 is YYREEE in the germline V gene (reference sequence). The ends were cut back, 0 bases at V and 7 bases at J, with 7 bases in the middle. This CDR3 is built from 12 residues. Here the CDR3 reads CASSLDRFGYTF. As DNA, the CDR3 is TGTGCCAGCAGCTTGGACAGGTTTGGCTACACCTTC.

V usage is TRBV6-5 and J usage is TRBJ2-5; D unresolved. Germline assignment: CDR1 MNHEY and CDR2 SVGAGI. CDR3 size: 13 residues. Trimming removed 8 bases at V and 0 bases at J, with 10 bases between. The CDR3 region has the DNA TGTGCCAGCGGTAACAGAGACCAAGAGACCCAGTACTTC. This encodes CASGNRDQETQYF.

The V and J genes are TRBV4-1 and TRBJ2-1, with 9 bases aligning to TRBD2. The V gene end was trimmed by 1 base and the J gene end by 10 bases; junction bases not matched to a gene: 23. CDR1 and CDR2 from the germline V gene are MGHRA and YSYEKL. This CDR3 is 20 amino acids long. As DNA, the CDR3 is TGCGCCAGCAGCCAAGGTGGGTTGGGTAGCGGGAGCCTCGGTATCATCGAGCAGTTCTTC. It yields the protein CASSQGGLGSGSLGIIEQFF.

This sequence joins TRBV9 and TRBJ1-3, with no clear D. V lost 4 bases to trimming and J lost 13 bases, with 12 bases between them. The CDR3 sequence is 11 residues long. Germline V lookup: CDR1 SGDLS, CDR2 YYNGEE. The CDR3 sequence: CASSHLREIYF. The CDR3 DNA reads TGTGCCAGCAGCCACCTCCGGGAGATATATTTT.

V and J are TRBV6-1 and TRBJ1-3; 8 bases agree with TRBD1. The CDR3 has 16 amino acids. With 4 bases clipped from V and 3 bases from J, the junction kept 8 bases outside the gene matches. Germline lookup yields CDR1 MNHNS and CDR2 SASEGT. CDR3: CASSGGNRGFGNTIYF. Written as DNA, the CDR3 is TGTGCCAGCAGTGGGGGGAACAGGGGGTTTGGAAACACCATATATTTT.

CDR3 protein: CASNPRWQGASNEQFF. Here the CDR3 DNA reads TGTGCCAGCAACCCCCGGTGGCAGGGGGCGTCCAATGAGCAGTTCTTC. The rearrangement links TRBV7-2 to TRBJ2-1, with 8 bases matching TRBD1. After removal of 7 bases from V and 6 bases from J, the junction contained 14 bases not matched to a gene. This CDR3 has 16 residues. Germline lookup yields CDR1 SGHTA and CDR2 FQGNSA. Full variable domain (rest looked up from reference TRBV7-2 and TRBJ2-1): GAGVSQSPSNKVTEKGKDVELRCDPISGHTALYWYRQSLGQGLEFLIYFQGNSAPDKSGLPSDRFSAERTGGSVSTLTIQRTQQEDSAVYLCASNPRWQGASNEQFFGPGTRLTVL.

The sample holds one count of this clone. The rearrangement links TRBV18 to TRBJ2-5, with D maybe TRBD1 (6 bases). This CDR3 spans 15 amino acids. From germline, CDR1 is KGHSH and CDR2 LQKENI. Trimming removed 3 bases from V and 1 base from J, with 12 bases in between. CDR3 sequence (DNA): TGTGCCAGCTCACCCTCGGACAGTCCCCAAGAGACCCAGTACTTC. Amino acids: CASSPSDSPQETQYF.

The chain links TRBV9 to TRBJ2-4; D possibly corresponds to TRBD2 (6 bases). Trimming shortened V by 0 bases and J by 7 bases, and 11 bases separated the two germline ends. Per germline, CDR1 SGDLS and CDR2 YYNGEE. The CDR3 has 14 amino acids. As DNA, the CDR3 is TGTGCCAGCAGCGTAGGTGGAGGGCGGAACATTCAGTACTTC. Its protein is CASSVGGGRNIQYF. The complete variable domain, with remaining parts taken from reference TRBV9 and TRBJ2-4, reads DSGVTQTPKHLITATGQRVTLRCSPRSGDLSVYWYQQSLDQGLQFLIQYYNGEERAKGNILERFSAQQFPDLHSELNLSSLELGDSALYFCASSVGGGRNIQYFGAGTRLSVL.

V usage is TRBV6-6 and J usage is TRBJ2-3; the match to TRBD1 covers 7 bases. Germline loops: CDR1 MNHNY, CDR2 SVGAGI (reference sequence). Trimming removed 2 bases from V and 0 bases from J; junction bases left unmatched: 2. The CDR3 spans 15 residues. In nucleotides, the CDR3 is TGTGCCAGCAGTTACGGGGACAGCAGCACAGATACGCAGTATTTT. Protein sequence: CASSYGDSSTDTQYF.